This T cell receptor beta chain originates from a study of T cells in Graves' hyperthyroidism and ophthalmopathy. Amplified TCR beta CDR3 regions came from RNA transcripts. Initially, a first-round RT-PCR of the TCR CDR3 employed the HTBI primer set. TCRdb itself ran the multiplex PCR reads through MiXCR, one entry per CDR3 protein. Of around 600,000 distinct CDR3 sequences listed, roughly 46% are singletons. With respect to this clonotype: Its antigen is not known.

This CDR3 is built from 14 residues. The V and J ends lost 5 bases and 1 base respectively, with 11 bases between them. The germline V gene has CDR1 SGHVS and CDR2 FNYEAQ. Study-wide results and limits: A model of 13 V-J pairs discriminated ophthalmopathy from stable hyperthyroidism.

J is TRBJ1-1 and V is TRBV7-6, with D possibly matching TRBD1 (5 bases). The sequence came from an adult man with Graves' disease, either hyperthyroidism or ophthalmopathy (not recorded which). The specimen sequenced was peripheral blood or thyroid tissue (not recorded which). As DNA, the CDR3 is TGTGCCAGCAGCCCCCCAGACAGGAACACTGAAGCTTTCTTT. Its protein is CASSPPDRNTEAFF.